These 5 T cell receptor beta chains came from one sample sequenced in a study of cytomegalovirus exposure and HLA in healthy donors. PCR amplification relied on 60 Vbeta primers (plus 13 Jbeta primers). Only in-frame clones appear in the TCRdb table, and some are missing; sequencing was by immunoSEQ multiplex PCR. The sample carries about 170,000 clones, under 85% recorded once. The source material was PBMCs. The receptors stem from a female donor in good health and CMV-seronegative.

The chain combines TRBV6-6 with TRBJ2-7; tentatively, D is TRBD1 (6 bases). Germline-derived CDR1 and CDR2 are MNHNY and SVGAGI (reference sequence). The CDR3 is 15 amino acids. V lost 6 bases and J 0 bases, leaving 15 bases between the germline ends. Here the CDR3 DNA reads TGTGCCAGCAGCTCCGGACAGTCGAGCTCCTACGAGCAGTACTTC. Translation: CASSSGQSSSYEQYF.

This chain joins TRBV5-1 and TRBJ2-5; a possible D gene is TRBD1 (6 bases). The CDR3 sequence is 16 residues long. Germline-derived CDR1 and CDR2 are SGHRS and YFSETQ. V lost 4 bases to trimming and J lost 1 base, with 17 bases between them. The CDR3 DNA sequence: TGCGCCAGCAGCCCAAGAACCGGGACACTCCAAGAGACCCAGTACTTC. This translates into CASSPRTGTLQETQYF.

CDR3 residues: CASSPSGGAYNEQFF. The DNA for the CDR3 is TGTGCCAGCAGCCCTAGCGGGGGGGCCTACAATGAGCAGTTCTTC. This chain joins TRBV7-3 and TRBJ2-1; 12 bases line up with TRBD2. The V gene's germline CDR1 is SGHTA and CDR2 FQGTGA. V gave up 5 bases and J gave up 2 bases; unmatched junction bases: 1. The CDR3 has 15 amino acids.

This clone showed up just a few times. This chain joins TRBV4-1 and TRBJ2-4; 12 bases agree with TRBD1. V gave up 6 bases and J gave up 8 bases; unmatched junction bases: 8. The CDR3 sequence is 15 residues long. Germline-derived CDR1 and CDR2 are MGHRA and YSYEKL. The CDR3: CASSRGQGALDIQYF. CDR3 coding DNA: TGCGCCAGCAGTCGGGGACAGGGGGCATTGGACATTCAGTACTTC.

This clone was picked up a small number of times. The chain carries TRBV6-4 and TRBJ2-3, with TRBD2 matching over 12 bases. The V gene's germline CDR1 is MRHNA and CDR2 SNTAGT. V lost 0 bases and J lost 7; bases outside the gene matches: 5. The CDR3 has 16 amino acids. CDR3 sequence reads: CASSDSSSGGANTQYF. CDR3 in DNA: TGTGCCAGCAGTGACTCGTCTAGCGGGGGGGCAAATACGCAGTATTTT.